This T cell receptor (beta chain) stems from a study of brain T cells in children with intractable seizures. This table comes from immunoSEQ multiplex PCR, and its TCRdb copy is limited to in-frame clones, with some not included. This repertoire shows 60,000 to 65,000 clones, 95% to 97% found once; its top ten account for 0.38%. The V segment lost 5 bases and the J segment 6 bases; nucleotides outside the gene matches: 7. The germline V gene has CDR1 PRHDT and CDR2 FYEKMQ (reference sequence). This CDR3 comprises 14 residues. Sequences were derived from peripheral blood, sampled at surgery. The J gene is TRBJ2-1, the V gene TRBV13, with 7 positions matching TRBD2. The receptor comes from a boy younger than two with focal cortical dysplasia and intractable seizures. This chain's CDR3 is CASSRSGIFNEQFF. The DNA of the CDR3 is TGTGCCAGCAGCCGGAGCGGGATTTTCAATGAGCAGTTCTTC.